The 23 T cell receptor beta chains below all came from one sample that was sequenced in a study of blood T cell repertoires in COVID-19. Sequencing used immunoSEQ multiplex PCR; TCRdb keeps in-frame clones, though not all of them. The table has about 350,000 clones, 80% to 90% seen once. Material: PBMCs or T cells enriched from blood (not recorded which). These receptors came from a woman in her twenties or thirties who had recovered from COVID-19.

This sequence joins TRBV3-1 (or the pseudogene TRBV3-2) and TRBJ2-7; the D is unclear. Germline V gene data show CDR1 as LGHDT and CDR2 as YNNKEL (reference sequence). The CDR3 has 14 residues. V was shortened by 3 bases and J by 3 bases, with 12 bases between the two germline ends. This CDR3 is CASSHLGSNYEQYF. The CDR3 DNA sequence: TGTGCCAGCAGCCACCTGGGCAGTAACTACGAGCAGTACTTC.

V is TRBV7-2 and J is TRBJ2-5; 10 nucleotides align to TRBD2. CDR1 SGHTA and CDR2 FQGNSA come from the germline V gene. The CDR3 covers 18 residues. V gave up 5 bases and J gave up 5 bases; unmatched junction bases: 17. CDR3: CASSPPTPAGGPGETQYF. CDR3 sequence (DNA): TGTGCCAGCAGCCCACCGACTCCAGCGGGGGGGCCCGGGGAGACCCAGTACTTC. Full variable domain (rest looked up from reference TRBV7-2 and TRBJ2-5): GAGVSQSPSNKVTEKGKDVELRCDPISGHTALYWYRQSLGQGLEFLIYFQGNSAPDKSGLPSDRFSAERTGGSVSTLTIQRTQQEDSAVYLCASSPPTPAGGPGETQYFGPGTRLLVL.

The chain employs TRBV7-9 and TRBJ1-1; D is possibly TRBD1 (5 bases). The CDR3 contains 14 residues. The V end lost 0 bases, the J end lost 4 bases, and 9 bases lay between the germline ends. From germline, CDR1 is SEHNR and CDR2 FQNEAQ (reference sequence). Here the CDR3 DNA reads TGTGCCAGCAGCTTAGCGGGCAGGGCCACTGAAGCTTTCTTT. It encodes CASSLAGRATEAFF.

The genes are TRBV19 and TRBJ1-1; 7 positions match TRBD1. The CDR3 runs 13 residues. Germline trimming cut 9 bases from V and 6 bases from J; bases unmatched to any gene: 10. Per the germline V gene, CDR1 is LNHDA and CDR2 is SQIVND (reference sequence). The chain's CDR3 is CASQDRFNAEAFF. The DNA for the CDR3 is TGTGCCAGCCAGGACAGGTTCAATGCTGAAGCTTTCTTT.

This sequence joins TRBV7-9 and TRBJ1-1; TRBD1 agrees at 10 bases. V trimming: 5 bases; J trimming: 6 bases; junction bases outside the gene matches: 6. In germline, CDR1 is SEHNR, CDR2 FQNEAQ (reference sequence). This CDR3 comprises 14 residues. The CDR3 region is CASSPGTGAPEAFF. The CDR3 DNA reads as TGTGCCAGCAGCCCCGGGACAGGGGCCCCTGAAGCTTTCTTT.

The chain is built from TRBV5-1 and TRBJ2-1; 10 nucleotides line up with TRBD1. With 4 bases clipped from V and 14 bases from J, the junction kept 9 bases outside the gene matches. Per the germline V gene, CDR1 is SGHRS and CDR2 is YFSETQ. The CDR3 runs to 13 residues. The CDR3 DNA is TGCGCCAGCAGCAGTCAAACCGGGACAGGGGAGTTCTTC. This sequence encodes CASSSQTGTGEFF.

The chain employs TRBV1 and TRBJ1-1; TRBD1, the D gene given by the table, was not confirmed from the DNA. TRBV1 is a pseudogene. The CDR3 is 16 residues long. CDR3 region: CTSSRSRQGMNTEAFF. DNA of the CDR3: TGCACCAGCAGTCGGAGTAGACAGGGGATGAACACTGAAGCTTTCTTT.

The V and J genes are TRBV5-1 and TRBJ2-3, with a possible D match to TRBD1 (6 bases). The germline V gene has CDR1 SGHRS and CDR2 YFSETQ. V was clipped by 4 bases and J by 4 bases, with 13 bases between them. There are 14 residues in the CDR3. CDR3 nucleotides: TGCGCCAGCAGCCACAGGGTGGGGGCAGATACGCAGTATTTT. Translation gives CASSHRVGADTQYF.

The chain carries TRBV5-6 and TRBJ1-5; D is uncertain. V shed 0 bases and J shed 5 bases, with 15 bases lying between them. This CDR3 comprises 16 residues. The germline gives CDR1 SGHDT, CDR2 YYEEEE. Here the CDR3 reads CASSLGSGRLHQPQHF. CDR3 bases: TGTGCCAGCAGCTTGGGGTCCGGGAGACTACATCAGCCCCAGCATTTT.

The V gene is TRBV4-1, the J gene TRBJ1-4; TRBD1 aligns across 10 bases. The CDR3 contains 14 residues. V was clipped by 4 bases and J by 6 bases; unmatched bases: 2. CDR1 and CDR2 (germline): MGHRA, YSYEKL. The CDR3 spells CASSPGQGYEKLFF. The CDR3 DNA is TGCGCCAGCAGCCCGGGACAGGGGTATGAAAAACTGTTTTTT.

This clone was counted a few times. J is TRBJ1-5 and V is TRBV28; D gene uncertain. V shed 2 bases and J shed 6 bases, with 8 bases lying between them. Germline CDR1 is MDHEN and CDR2 is SYDVKM. CDR3 length: 13 residues. The DNA of the CDR3 is TGTGCCAGCAGTTTAGGGGAGGTTCAGCCCCAGCATTTT. Its protein product is CASSLGEVQPQHF.

V gene TRBV2 combines with J gene TRBJ1-2; the match to TRBD1 covers 9 bases. From germline, CDR1 is SNHLY and CDR2 FYNNEI. The CDR3 is 18 amino acids. After removal of 0 bases from V and 4 bases from J, the junction contained 12 bases not matched to a gene. The CDR3 DNA reads as TGTGCCAGCAGTGAAGCGCTTCCGGGACAGGGTTATCTCTATGGCTACACCTTC. It is translated as CASSEALPGQGYLYGYTF.

The J gene is TRBJ1-1, the V gene TRBV2; 7 nucleotides line up with TRBD1. The CDR3 spans 13 residues. CDR1 and CDR2 (germline): SNHLY, FYNNEI. The CDR3 reads CADKQGLNTEAFF. The CDR3 DNA is TGTGCGGACAAACAGGGGTTGAACACTGAAGCTTTCTTT.

This clone was seen only once. The chain carries TRBV27 and TRBJ2-1, with 10 bases lining up with TRBD1. The CDR3 is 16 residues long. Unmatched junction bases numbered 6, after V lost 5 bases and J lost 2 bases. Germline V gene data show CDR1 as MNHEY and CDR2 as SMNVEV (reference sequence). The DNA of the CDR3 is TGTGCCAGCAGTCCTAGGGGGACAGGGGCCTACAATGAGCAGTTCTTC. Its translation is CASSPRGTGAYNEQFF.

The V call is TRBV3-1 (or the pseudogene TRBV3-2), the J call TRBJ1-2; 8 bases are a match to TRBD1. CDR3 length: 16 amino acids. Germline V gene sequence: CDR1 LGHDT, CDR2 YNNKEL (reference sequence). After removal of 1 base from V and 3 bases from J, the junction contained 7 bases not matched to a gene. CDR3 nucleotide sequence: TGTGCCAGCAGCCAAGGATCGATGACAGGGGACTATGGCTACACCTTC. Its translation is CASSQGSMTGDYGYTF.

This sequence joins TRBV11-2 and TRBJ2-4; 9 bases agree with TRBD1. CDR1 is SGHAT and CDR2 is FQNNGV in the germline V gene. The CDR3 extends over 15 amino acids. V shed 6 bases and J 2 bases; nucleotides not matched to a gene: 5. The CDR3 DNA sequence: TGTGCCAGCAGGAATACAGGGGGCCCCAAAAACATTCAGTACTTC. Protein: CASRNTGGPKNIQYF.

This chain links TRBV4-1 with TRBJ2-2; TRBD1 is a possible D gene (6 bases). Germline V gene lookup returns CDR1 MGHRA and CDR2 YSYEKL. Trimming cost V 1 base and J 2 bases, with 11 bases left between them. The CDR3 totals 16 residues. DNA for the CDR3: TGCGCCAGCAGCCAAGGCCCCAGGGGCAACACCGGGGAGCTGTTTTTT. It encodes CASSQGPRGNTGELFF.

The chain is built from TRBV5-4 and TRBJ2-7, with TRBD2 as a possible D gene (7 bases). Germline-derived CDR1 and CDR2 are SGHNT and YYREEE (reference sequence). This CDR3 contains 14 residues. V gave up 5 bases and J gave up 4 bases, with 16 bases separating them. As DNA, the CDR3 is TGTGCCAGCAGTGTGTTGGGGGGGCGGTACGAGCAGTACTTC. Encoded protein: CASSVLGGRYEQYF.

The chain employs TRBV11-2 and TRBJ2-7; no clear D gene. V dropped 7 bases and J dropped 3 bases, with 13 bases sitting between them. The germline CDR1 and CDR2 sequences are SGHAT and FQNNGV. The CDR3 is 13 amino acids. Here the CDR3 reads CASNHGSVYEQYF. CDR3 DNA: TGTGCCAGCAACCACGGTTCGGTCTACGAGCAGTACTTC.

The V call is TRBV28, the J call TRBJ1-1; D uncertain. The V gene lost 7 bases and the J gene lost 3 bases, with 6 bases spanning the gap. The CDR3 sequence is 11 residues long. Germline V gene lookup returns CDR1 MDHEN and CDR2 SYDVKM. CDR3 nucleotides: TGTGCCAGCATCATAGACACTGAAGCTTTCTTT. Residues: CASIIDTEAFF.

The J gene is TRBJ2-1, the V gene TRBV28; TRBD2 is a possible D gene (7 bases). V gave up 11 bases and J gave up 2 bases, with 13 bases separating them. Germline lookup yields CDR1 MDHEN and CDR2 SYDVKM. CDR3 length: 13 amino acids. The CDR3 sequence: CAFGRGAYNEQFF. The CDR3 nucleotides are TGTGCCTTTGGGAGGGGGGCCTACAATGAGCAGTTCTTC.

The V call is TRBV28, the J call TRBJ2-1; 9 bases line up with TRBD2. The V gene's germline CDR1 is MDHEN and CDR2 SYDVKM. After removal of 2 bases from V and 1 base from J, the junction contained 3 bases not matched to a gene. This CDR3 has 16 residues. DNA of the CDR3: TGTGCCAGCAGTTTAATTAGCGGGGGATCCTACAATGAGCAGTTCTTC. Its protein is CASSLISGGSYNEQFF.

In DNA, the CDR3 is TGCGCCAGCAGCCAAGGGGTGACTTTTAGCACAGATACGCAGTATTTT. Residues: CASSQGVTFSTDTQYF. This chain links TRBV4-1 with TRBJ2-3; D is undetermined. CDR1 is MGHRA, CDR2 YSYEKL, per germline. V lost 1 base to trimming and J lost 0 bases, with 11 bases between them. The CDR3 sequence is 16 residues long.